This is a list of T cell receptor beta chains from one sample in a study of T cells in localized non-small cell lung cancer. Generated by immunoSEQ multiplex PCR, the TCRdb table keeps only in-frame clones and is missing some. This repertoire shows tens of thousands of clones, around three quarters found once; its top ten account for roughly 4%. The sample consisted of PBMCs, taken before any cancer treatment. These receptors were obtained from a woman between 35 and 75 years old with stage II lung adenocarcinoma. CDR3s include the opening cysteine and the closing phenylalanine or tryptophan. D genes are given only for firm matches. Clone size is given for some rows only: seen once, a few or many times, or a class if the clone is expanded.

D gene: TRBD2
clone size: -
V gene: TRBV10-3
J gene: TRBJ2-1
CDR3 DNA: TGTGCCATCAGTGGGGGAGGGAGCTCCTACAATGAGCAGTTCTTC
CDR3 protein: CAISGGGSSYNEQFF

D gene: -
clone size: once
V gene: TRBV7-2
J gene: TRBJ2-6
CDR3 DNA: TGTGCCAGCGCCGGATCTGGGGCCAACGTCCTGACTTTC
CDR3 protein: CASAGSGANVLTF

D gene: -
clone size: -
V gene: TRBV5-5
J gene: TRBJ1-4
CDR3 DNA: TGTGCCAGCAGCCCAACTCTACAGGTGATAAATGAAAAACTGTTTTTT
CDR3 protein: CASSPTLQVINEKLFF

D gene: -
clone size: once
V gene: TRBV18
J gene: TRBJ2-2
CDR3 DNA: TGTGCCAGCTCACCACCTACGAGGGAGTCCGGGGAGCTGTTTTTT
CDR3 protein: CASSPPTRESGELFF

D gene: TRBD1
clone size: -
V gene: TRBV12-5
J gene: TRBJ1-1
CDR3 DNA: TGTGCTAGTGGTCCCCAGGAGACAGGGGACACTGAAGCTTTCTTT
CDR3 protein: CASGPQETGDTEAFF

D gene: -
clone size: once
V gene: TRBV6-5
J gene: TRBJ2-1
CDR3 DNA: TGTGCCAGCAGTTACCGAAACAGGGCACCATACAATGAGCAGTTCTTC
CDR3 protein: CASSYRNRAPYNEQFF

D gene: TRBD2
clone size: -
V gene: TRBV13
J gene: TRBJ2-2
CDR3 DNA: TGTGCCAGCAGCTTCGGACTAGCGGGCCCCGGGGAGCTGTTTTTT
CDR3 protein: CASSFGLAGPGELFF

D gene: TRBD1
clone size: -
V gene: TRBV2
J gene: TRBJ1-6
CDR3 DNA: TGTGCCAGCAGAGAACAGGGGTCCTATAATTCACCCCTCCACTTT
CDR3 protein: CASREQGSYNSPLHF

D gene: -
clone size: -
V gene: TRBV7-8
J gene: TRBJ1-1
CDR3 DNA: TGTGCCAGCAGCTACCTTGGGGGCGCTGAAGCTTTCTTT
CDR3 protein: CASSYLGGAEAFF

D gene: TRBD1
clone size: -
V gene: TRBV30
J gene: TRBJ1-2
CDR3 DNA: TGTGCCTGGATGGCCGGGACAGACTATGGCTACACCTTC
CDR3 protein: CAWMAGTDYGYTF

D gene: -
clone size: -
V gene: TRBV19
J gene: TRBJ1-3
CDR3 DNA: TGTGCCAGTAGCCCTTCGGACGGCGCAGTCCTAAACTCTGGAAACACCATATATTTT
CDR3 protein: CASSPSDGAVLNSGNTIYF

D gene: -
clone size: -
V gene: TRBV30
J gene: TRBJ1-4
CDR3 DNA: TGTGCCTGGAGGGCCGCGGGGACTAATGAAAAACTGTTTTTT
CDR3 protein: CAWRAAGTNEKLFF

D gene: -
clone size: -
V gene: TRBV5-1
J gene: TRBJ1-1
CDR3 DNA: TGCGCCAGCAGCTTGGCCGGTAGCACTGAAGCTTTCTTT
CDR3 protein: CASSLAGSTEAFF

D gene: -
clone size: -
V gene: TRBV12-5
J gene: TRBJ1-4
CDR3 DNA: TGTGCTAGTGGCCCGGACGTCGGCCTCGAAAAACTGTTTTTT
CDR3 protein: CASGPDVGLEKLFF

D gene: TRBD1
clone size: -
V gene: TRBV12-5
J gene: TRBJ1-5
CDR3 DNA: TGTGCTAGTGCCTCAACGACAGGGAGGCAGCCCCAGCATTTT
CDR3 protein: CASASTTGRQPQHF

D gene: -
clone size: medium-sized
V gene: TRBV7-2
J gene: TRBJ2-7
CDR3 DNA: TGTGCCAGCAGCTTAGATTGGGGGTTAACCTACGAGCAGTACTTC
CDR3 protein: CASSLDWGLTYEQYF

D gene: TRBD1
clone size: -
V gene: TRBV7-9
J gene: TRBJ1-2
CDR3 DNA: TGTGCCAGCAGCTTGGACAGGGAGGATGGCTACACCTTC
CDR3 protein: CASSLDREDGYTF

D gene: TRBD2
clone size: -
V gene: TRBV29-1
J gene: TRBJ2-3
CDR3 DNA: TGCAGCGTTGTTTGGGGTAGCGGGTCTTTGCGTACGCAGTATTTT
CDR3 protein: CSVVWGSGSLRTQYF

D gene: -
clone size: -
V gene: TRBV18
J gene: TRBJ1-1
CDR3 DNA: TGTGCCAGCTCACCGGGGGCAAACACTGAAGCTTTCTTT
CDR3 protein: CASSPGANTEAFF

D gene: TRBD1
clone size: -
V gene: TRBV19
J gene: TRBJ1-3
CDR3 DNA: TGTGCCAGTAGTATCGGGACAGGCGGAAACACCATATATTTT
CDR3 protein: CASSIGTGGNTIYF

D gene: -
clone size: -
V gene: TRBV20-1
J gene: TRBJ1-2
CDR3 DNA: TGCAGTGCTAGAGGAGGCTACACCTTC
CDR3 protein: CSARGGYTF

D gene: -
clone size: -
V gene: TRBV6-1
J gene: TRBJ1-5
CDR3 DNA: TGTGCCAGCAGGGACCCCTTTGACAGTCAGCCCCAGCATTTT
CDR3 protein: CASRDPFDSQPQHF

D gene: -
clone size: -
V gene: TRBV19
J gene: TRBJ1-1
CDR3 DNA: TGTGCCAGTAGTTATACGGGCGGGTCTACTGAAGCTTTCTTT
CDR3 protein: CASSYTGGSTEAFF

D gene: -
clone size: -
V gene: TRBV5-6
J gene: TRBJ1-1
CDR3 DNA: TGTGCCAGCAGCTTCAGGGGAGCAACTGAAGCTTTCTTT
CDR3 protein: CASSFRGATEAFF

D gene: -
clone size: -
V gene: TRBV30
J gene: TRBJ1-2
CDR3 DNA: TGTGCCTGGAGTGTAGGATCCGCCCCTGGACGGCTCGATTATGGCTACACCTTC
CDR3 protein: CAWSVGSAPGRLDYGYTF

D gene: -
clone size: -
V gene: TRBV11-2
J gene: TRBJ2-1
CDR3 DNA: TGTGCCAGCAGCTTAGGCCGTCATGTGTTCTTC
CDR3 protein: CASSLGRHVFF

D gene: -
clone size: -
V gene: TRBV27
J gene: TRBJ2-1
CDR3 DNA: TGTGCCAGCAGTCCCCGGGTGGTCAACTCCTACAATGAGCAGTTCTTC
CDR3 protein: CASSPRVVNSYNEQFF

D gene: -
clone size: -
V gene: TRBV7-6
J gene: TRBJ2-6
CDR3 DNA: TGTGCCAGCAGCTTAGCTGGGGCCAACGTCCTGACTTTC
CDR3 protein: CASSLAGANVLTF

D gene: -
clone size: -
V gene: TRBV5-5
J gene: TRBJ2-7
CDR3 DNA: TGTGCCAGCAGCCCCGGCTACGAGCAGTACTTC
CDR3 protein: CASSPGYEQYF

D gene: -
clone size: -
V gene: TRBV28
J gene: TRBJ2-3
CDR3 DNA: TGTGCCAGCAGTTTATGGAGGGGGGGCCTGCCAGATACGCAGTATTTT
CDR3 protein: CASSLWRGGLPDTQYF

D gene: -
clone size: -
V gene: TRBV10-1
J gene: TRBJ1-4
CDR3 DNA: TGCGCCAGCAGTCCGGGACGGCCTAATGAAAAACTGTTTTTT
CDR3 protein: CASSPGRPNEKLFF

D gene: TRBD1
clone size: few
V gene: TRBV6-1
J gene: TRBJ1-1
CDR3 DNA: TGTGCCAGCAGTGATCAGGGGGGTGTGAACACTGAAGCTTTCTTT
CDR3 protein: CASSDQGGVNTEAFF

D gene: TRBD1
clone size: -
V gene: TRBV28
J gene: TRBJ1-5
CDR3 DNA: TGTGCCAGCAGTTTGGACAGGGGGAGAGATAGCAATCAGCCCCAGCATTTT
CDR3 protein: CASSLDRGRDSNQPQHF

D gene: -
clone size: -
V gene: TRBV10-1
J gene: TRBJ1-3
CDR3 DNA: TGCGCCAGCAGAGGAGACACCATATATTTT
CDR3 protein: CASRGDTIYF

D gene: TRBD2
clone size: -
V gene: TRBV4-1
J gene: TRBJ2-5
CDR3 DNA: TGCGCCAGCAGCCAAGGGGACTACCTCCAAGAGACCCAGTACTTC
CDR3 protein: CASSQGDYLQETQYF

D gene: -
clone size: -
V gene: TRBV6-5
J gene: TRBJ1-1
CDR3 DNA: TGTGCCAGCACCTTGAACACTGAAGCTTTCTTT
CDR3 protein: CASTLNTEAFF

D gene: -
clone size: once
V gene: TRBV10-3
J gene: TRBJ1-2
CDR3 DNA: TGTGCCATCAGTGAGCTAGGACAGTCGGGCTACACCTTC
CDR3 protein: CAISELGQSGYTF

D gene: -
clone size: -
V gene: TRBV27
J gene: TRBJ1-4
CDR3 DNA: TGTGCCAGCAGGGGGACTGCAACTAATGAAAAACTGTTTTTT
CDR3 protein: CASRGTATNEKLFF

D gene: TRBD1
clone size: -
V gene: TRBV11-2
J gene: TRBJ1-4
CDR3 DNA: TGTGCCAGCAGCTTAGCACAGGGGCCCAATGAAAAACTGTTTTTT
CDR3 protein: CASSLAQGPNEKLFF

D gene: -
clone size: -
V gene: TRBV5-1
J gene: TRBJ1-1
CDR3 DNA: TGCGCCAGCAGCCAGGACAGTTCCTACTACACTGAAGCTTTCTTT
CDR3 protein: CASSQDSSYYTEAFF

D gene: -
clone size: -
V gene: TRBV9
J gene: TRBJ2-3
CDR3 DNA: TGTGCCAGCAGCGGAACCGGGACTAGCACAGATACGCAGTATTTT
CDR3 protein: CASSGTGTSTDTQYF

D gene: TRBD2
clone size: -
V gene: TRBV5-6
J gene: TRBJ2-7
CDR3 DNA: TGTGCCAGCAGCTCGGCCTCCGGGGAGGGGATCTACGAGCAGTACTTC
CDR3 protein: CASSSASGEGIYEQYF

D gene: TRBD1
clone size: -
V gene: TRBV19
J gene: TRBJ2-3
CDR3 DNA: TGTGCCAGCAGGACAGGGGGGACAGATACGCAGTATTTT
CDR3 protein: CASRTGGTDTQYF

D gene: -
clone size: -
V gene: TRBV19
J gene: TRBJ1-1
CDR3 DNA: TGTGCCAGTAGTATATTAGGGGTCGGGGGCACTGAAGCTTTCTTT
CDR3 protein: CASSILGVGGTEAFF

D gene: -
clone size: few
V gene: TRBV5-1
J gene: TRBJ1-1
CDR3 DNA: TGCGCCAGCAGCTTGGCTGGGCACACTGAAGCTTTCTTT
CDR3 protein: CASSLAGHTEAFF

D gene: -
clone size: -
V gene: TRBV5-1
J gene: TRBJ2-3
CDR3 DNA: TGCGCCAGCAGCTTGGCGAGCCTGATCACAGATACGCAGTATTTT
CDR3 protein: CASSLASLITDTQYF

D gene: -
clone size: few
V gene: TRBV9
J gene: TRBJ1-1
CDR3 DNA: TGTGCCAGCAGCGTAGTAAGTGGGGGCACTGAAGCTTTCTTT
CDR3 protein: CASSVVSGGTEAFF

D gene: -
clone size: -
V gene: TRBV28
J gene: TRBJ1-2
CDR3 DNA: TGTGCCAGCAGTCTGACAGGACTCGCCTATGGCTACACCTTC
CDR3 protein: CASSLTGLAYGYTF

D gene: -
clone size: -
V gene: TRBV19
J gene: TRBJ2-1
CDR3 DNA: TGTGCCAGTAGTATGTTCGATTACAATGAGCAGTTCTTC
CDR3 protein: CASSMFDYNEQFF

D gene: -
clone size: -
V gene: TRBV9
J gene: TRBJ1-2
CDR3 DNA: TGTGCCAGCAGCGTAGCAGGCGGGACTTCTAACTATGGCTACACCTTC
CDR3 protein: CASSVAGGTSNYGYTF

D gene: TRBD2
clone size: -
V gene: TRBV2
J gene: TRBJ2-1
CDR3 DNA: TGTGCCAGCAGTGAATCGGCTGGGAGGGGGTTCTTC
CDR3 protein: CASSESAGRGFF

D gene: -
clone size: -
V gene: TRBV28
J gene: TRBJ1-2
CDR3 DNA: TGTGCCAGCAGTTTCCAAGGCAGGGGCTACACCTTC
CDR3 protein: CASSFQGRGYTF

D gene: TRBD1
clone size: -
V gene: TRBV5-4
J gene: TRBJ1-3
CDR3 DNA: TGTGCCAGCAGCTTTCAACAGGGGGTACCCTCTGGAAACACCATATATTTT
CDR3 protein: CASSFQQGVPSGNTIYF

D gene: -
clone size: -
V gene: TRBV29-1
J gene: TRBJ1-1
CDR3 DNA: TGCAGCGTTGAGAGGGGGAGTGGCACTGAAGCTTTCTTT
CDR3 protein: CSVERGSGTEAFF

D gene: -
clone size: -
V gene: TRBV5-4
J gene: TRBJ1-1
CDR3 DNA: TGTGCCAGCAGCCCAATATCCGGGACCGCAGAAGCTTTCTTT
CDR3 protein: CASSPISGTAEAFF